Listed below are T cell receptor beta chains from one sample, sequenced in a study of regulatory T cells in long-lasting Graves disease. Via MiXCR, TCRdb re-called the multiplex PCR reads, giving one row per CDR3 protein. This sample yields 500,000 to 800,000 distinct CDR3 sequences, of which about 30% are seen a single time; about two fifths belongs to the top ten. Material: peripheral blood mononuclear cells (PBMCs), obtained when the disease was refractory, from a patient treated with antithyroid drugs. The receptor source for this set is a female donor with Graves disease. Each CDR3 is given with its conserved first and last residue. A D gene is named only where the DNA matches it firmly. Size values are once, few and many counts, or a class for expanded clones, and some rows have none.

j_gene: TRBJ2-7; len: 12; d_gene: NA; v_gene: TRBV6-1; abundance: NA; CDR3nt: TGTGCCAGCAGTGACTTCAGCTACGAGCAGTACTTC; CDR3aa: CASSDFSYEQYF
j_gene: TRBJ2-7; len: 13; d_gene: TRBD1; v_gene: TRBV20-1; abundance: NA; CDR3nt: TGTAGCGGAGAAGGGACAGGGAACTACGAGCAGTACTTC; CDR3aa: CSGEGTGNYEQYF
j_gene: TRBJ2-7; len: 14; d_gene: NA; v_gene: TRBV6-2/TRBV6-3; abundance: NA; CDR3nt: TGTGCCAGCAGCCCCGACAGTCTCGCCTACGAGCAGTACTTC; CDR3aa: CASSPDSLAYEQYF
j_gene: TRBJ1-1; len: 15; d_gene: NA; v_gene: TRBV3-1; abundance: NA; CDR3nt: TGTGCCAGCAGCCAAGAACTGGGACAGAACACTGAAGCTTTCTTT; CDR3aa: CASSQELGQNTEAFF
j_gene: TRBJ1-6; len: 17; d_gene: NA; v_gene: TRBV10-3; abundance: few; CDR3nt: TGTGCCAGCAGTTACTCGCCAGGGGACCCCATTAATTCACCCCTCCACTTT; CDR3aa: CASSYSPGDPINSPLHF
j_gene: TRBJ2-2; len: 17; d_gene: TRBD2; v_gene: TRBV2; abundance: many; CDR3nt: TGTGCCAGCAAACGGCGGCGGGAGACAGTGAACACCGGGGAGCTGTTTTTT; CDR3aa: CASKRRRETVNTGELFF
j_gene: TRBJ2-7; len: 12; d_gene: NA; v_gene: TRBV11-2; abundance: many; CDR3nt: TGTGCCAGCAGCTTCTCCCCCTACGAGCAGTACTTC; CDR3aa: CASSFSPYEQYF
j_gene: TRBJ1-1; len: 14; d_gene: TRBD1; v_gene: TRBV12-5; abundance: many; CDR3nt: TGTGCTAGTGGTACCTGGGACAGGCCCACTGAAGCTTTCTTT; CDR3aa: CASGTWDRPTEAFF
j_gene: TRBJ1-1; len: 16; d_gene: NA; v_gene: TRBV27; abundance: NA; CDR3nt: TGTGCCAGCAGCCCCCGAGCCAGCCCGATGAACACTGAAGCTTTCTTT; CDR3aa: CASSPRASPMNTEAFF
j_gene: TRBJ2-7; len: 16; d_gene: TRBD1; v_gene: TRBV5-1; abundance: few; CDR3nt: TGCGCCAGCAGCTTGTATAGGACAGGGATCGTATACGAGCAGTACTTC; CDR3aa: CASSLYRTGIVYEQYF
j_gene: TRBJ2-7; len: 15; d_gene: TRBD1; v_gene: TRBV5-1; abundance: NA; CDR3nt: TGCGCCAGCAGCTTGGAAGATAGACAGGGGTACGAGCAGTACTTC; CDR3aa: CASSLEDRQGYEQYF
j_gene: TRBJ1-5; len: 16; d_gene: NA; v_gene: TRBV18; abundance: NA; CDR3nt: TGTGCCAGCTCACCGGCCATGGCAGGGGGCAATCAGCCCCAGCATTTT; CDR3aa: CASSPAMAGGNQPQHF
j_gene: TRBJ2-3; len: 17; d_gene: NA; v_gene: TRBV20-1; abundance: NA; CDR3nt: TGCAGTGCTAGTCTCCCAAGGGCGGGTCCCTCCACAGATACGCAGTATTTT; CDR3aa: CSASLPRAGPSTDTQYF
j_gene: TRBJ1-2; len: 11; d_gene: NA; v_gene: TRBV20-1; abundance: NA; CDR3nt: TGCAGTGCTAGAGCTCTGCAGTCGTCCACCTTC; CDR3aa: CSARALQSSTF
j_gene: TRBJ1-1; len: 14; d_gene: NA; v_gene: TRBV2; abundance: many; CDR3nt: TGTGCCAGCAGTGAAGTCAGGGGAAACACTGAAGCTTTCTTT; CDR3aa: CASSEVRGNTEAFF
j_gene: TRBJ1-6; len: 15; d_gene: TRBD1; v_gene: TRBV2; abundance: many; CDR3nt: TGTGCCAGCATCATGGACAGGGTCGAGAATTCACCCCTCCACTTT; CDR3aa: CASIMDRVENSPLHF
j_gene: TRBJ1-3; len: 16; d_gene: NA; v_gene: TRBV12-3/TRBV12-4; abundance: NA; CDR3nt: TGTGCCAGCGTATATTTTTTAGGTGGTTCTGGAAACACCATATATTTT; CDR3aa: CASVYFLGGSGNTIYF
j_gene: TRBJ2-7; len: 13; d_gene: NA; v_gene: TRBV7-2; abundance: few; CDR3nt: TGTGCCAGCAGCTTAGCAGGGGCGCGGGAGCAGTACTTC; CDR3aa: CASSLAGAREQYF
j_gene: TRBJ2-3; len: 14; d_gene: NA; v_gene: TRBV12-3/TRBV12-4; abundance: NA; CDR3nt: TGTGCCAGCAGTTTAGGCCGTTATACAGATACGCAGTATTTT; CDR3aa: CASSLGRYTDTQYF